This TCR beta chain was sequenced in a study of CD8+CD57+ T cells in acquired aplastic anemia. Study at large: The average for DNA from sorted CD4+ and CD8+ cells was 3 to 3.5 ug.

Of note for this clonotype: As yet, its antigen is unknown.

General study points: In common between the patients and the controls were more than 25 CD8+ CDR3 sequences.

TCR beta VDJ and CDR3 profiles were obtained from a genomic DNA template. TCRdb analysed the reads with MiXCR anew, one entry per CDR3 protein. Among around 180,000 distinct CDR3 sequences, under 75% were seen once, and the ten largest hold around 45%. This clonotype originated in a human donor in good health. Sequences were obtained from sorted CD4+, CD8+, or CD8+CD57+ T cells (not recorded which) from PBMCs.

The CDR3 DNA sequence: TGTGCCAGCAATCTAAGGGGAGTCACTGAAGCTTTCTTT. Amino acid sequence: CASNLRGVTEAFF. The rearrangement uses TRBV7-9 and TRBJ1-1; tentatively, D is TRBD1 (5 bases). The CDR3 contains 13 residues. Trimming left V 7 bases short and J 4 bases short, with 13 bases between. In germline, CDR1 is SEHNR, CDR2 FQNEAQ (reference sequence). Supplemented by reference TRBV7-9 and TRBJ1-1, the full variable domain reads DTGVSQNPRHKITKRGQNVTFRCDPISEHNRLYWYRQTLGQGPEFLTYFQNEAQLEKSRLLSDRFSAERPKGSFSTLEIQRTEQGDSAMYLCASNLRGVTEAFFGQGTRLTVV.